These 5 T cell receptor beta chains came from one sample sequenced in a study of T cells in Graves' hyperthyroidism and ophthalmopathy. TCR beta CDR3 sequences were amplified from RNA transcripts. An initial round of RT-PCR targeting the TCR CDR3 relied on the HTBI primer set. TCRdb re-called the multiplex PCR reads with MiXCR, one entry per CDR3 protein. The top ten clones hold around 50% of a sample with roughly 500,000 distinct CDR3 sequences, under 25% of them seen once. The specimen sequenced was blood. The receptors originated from a woman between 70 and 85 years old with Graves' ophthalmopathy.

The chain employs TRBV3-1 and TRBJ1-4; D gene uncertain. V was trimmed by 3 bases and J by 8 bases, leaving 13 bases between them. CDR1 is LGHDT, CDR2 YNNKEL, per germline (reference sequence). The CDR3 covers 14 residues. The CDR3 DNA reads TGTGCCAGCAGCCATCCGTCTTTCGGGGAAAAACTGTTTTTT. This encodes CASSHPSFGEKLFF.

This clonotype was recorded at least ten times. The chain links TRBV20-1 to TRBJ2-7; D is unresolved. The CDR3 is made up of 12 amino acids. The germline V gene has CDR1 DFQATT and CDR2 SNEGSKA (reference sequence). Between the trimmed V and J ends, which lost 3 bases and 0 bases, there was a span of 6 bases. The CDR3 protein is CSASSVSYEQYF. The CDR3 DNA is TGCAGTGCTAGCTCAGTCTCCTACGAGCAGTACTTC.

The V gene is TRBV5-1, the J gene TRBJ2-1; 14 nucleotides align to TRBD2. The CDR3 covers 17 residues. Germline V lookup: CDR1 SGHRS, CDR2 YFSETQ. V lost 2 bases to trimming and J lost 4 bases; unmatched junction nucleotides: 5. Here the CDR3 DNA reads TGCGCCAGCAGCTTAGGACTAGCGGGAGGAGCTTACAATGAGCAGTTCTTC. This sequence encodes CASSLGLAGGAYNEQFF.

Only a few counts were recorded for this clonotype. One end of the junction varies from germline; a read error may be responsible. The chain carries TRBV20-1 and TRBJ2-3; TRBD2 might be the D (7 bases). The V gene's germline CDR1 is DFQATT and CDR2 SNEGSKA (reference sequence). This CDR3 contains 17 residues. The CDR3 coding sequence is TGCAGTGCCAGAGATCCTGGGAGGGGGGCGCTAGCAGATACGCAGTATTTT. Translation: CSARDPGRGALADTQYF.

The rearrangement links TRBV5-1 to TRBJ2-7, with TRBD2 matching 7 bases. With 4 bases clipped from V and 0 bases from J, the junction kept 13 bases outside the gene matches. Germline values: CDR1 SGHRS, CDR2 YFSETQ. CDR3 length: 17 amino acids. The CDR3 is CASSGGLLAVRSYEQYF. In DNA form, the CDR3 reads TGCGCCAGCAGCGGTGGACTCCTAGCGGTTCGCTCCTACGAGCAGTACTTC.